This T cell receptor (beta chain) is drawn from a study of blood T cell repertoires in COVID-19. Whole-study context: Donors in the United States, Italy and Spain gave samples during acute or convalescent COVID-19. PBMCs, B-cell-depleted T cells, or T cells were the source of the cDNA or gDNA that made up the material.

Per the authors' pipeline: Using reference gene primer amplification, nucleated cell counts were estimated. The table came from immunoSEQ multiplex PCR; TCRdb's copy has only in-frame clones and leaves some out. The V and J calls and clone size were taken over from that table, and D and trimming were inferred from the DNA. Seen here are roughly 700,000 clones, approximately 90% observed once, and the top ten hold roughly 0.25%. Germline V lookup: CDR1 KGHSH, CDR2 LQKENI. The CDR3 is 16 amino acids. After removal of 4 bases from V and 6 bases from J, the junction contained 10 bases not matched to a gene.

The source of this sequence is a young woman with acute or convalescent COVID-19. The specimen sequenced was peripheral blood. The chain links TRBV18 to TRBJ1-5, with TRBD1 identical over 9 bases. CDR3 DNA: TGTGCCAGCTCACAAGGGACAGGGAATACGGGTCAGCCCCAGCATTTT. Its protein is CASSQGTGNTGQPQHF.